The clone carrying this TCR beta chain was seen a few times. Using immunoSEQ multiplex PCR, the repertoire was profiled, and TCRdb retains in-frame clones only, with some absent. The sample records some 150,000 clones, around 80% being singletons. This entry is derived from a study of blood T cell repertoires in COVID-19. With 3 bases removed from V and 0 bases from J, the gap between germline ends came to 12 bases. Germline V CDR1 and CDR2: DFQATT, SNEGSKA (reference sequence). The CDR3 contains 15 residues. The sample comprised PBMCs or T cells enriched from blood (not recorded which). The chain is built from TRBV20-1 and TRBJ1-3, with D hard to call. The receptor's source is a woman in her fifties or sixties who had recovered from COVID-19. CDR3 amino acids: CSASLSDYSGNTIYF. In nucleotides, the CDR3 is TGCAGTGCTAGTCTTTCGGACTACTCTGGAAACACCATATATTTT.